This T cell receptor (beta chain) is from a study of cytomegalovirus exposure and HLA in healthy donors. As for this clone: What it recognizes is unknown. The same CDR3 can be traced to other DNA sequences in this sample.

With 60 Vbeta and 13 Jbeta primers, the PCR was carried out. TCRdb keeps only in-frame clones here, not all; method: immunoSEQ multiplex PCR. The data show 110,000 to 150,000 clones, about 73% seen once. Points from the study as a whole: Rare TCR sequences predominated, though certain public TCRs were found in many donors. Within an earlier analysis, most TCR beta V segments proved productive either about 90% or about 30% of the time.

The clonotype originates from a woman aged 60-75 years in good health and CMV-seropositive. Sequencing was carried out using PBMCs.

The CDR3 DNA sequence: TGCGCCAGCAGCCGGACTAGCGGGAGCTCCTACAATGAGCAGTTCTTC. Amino acid sequence: CASSRTSGSSYNEQFF. The chain links TRBV4-1 to TRBJ2-1, with 13 bases that match TRBD2. Per the germline V gene, CDR1 is MGHRA and CDR2 is YSYEKL. J was trimmed by 0 bases and V by 4 bases; bases with no gene match: 0. The CDR3 is 16 residues long.